Listed below are T cell receptor beta chains from one sample, sequenced in a study of T-cell reconstitution after alpha-beta-depleted transplantation in children. TCRdb re-analysed the PCR reads in MiXCR, keeping a single row per CDR3 protein. The table has approximately 500,000 distinct CDR3 sequences, 8% to 11% seen once. The sequences come from PBMCs, collected before TCRalphabeta/CD19-depleted stem cell transplant. The receptors derive from a child aged 2 to 10 with inherited bone marrow failure, due to receive a stem cell transplant. Both conserved end residues are part of each CDR3. A D gene is named only where the DNA matches it firmly. Some rows mark clone size as missing; the rest say once, few, many or name a class of expanded clone.

TRBV13	many	TRBJ2-7	TRBD2	CASSSNSGSIYEQYF	TGTGCCAGCAGCTCAAATAGCGGGAGTATCTACGAGCAGTACTTC
TRBV29-1	many	TRBJ1-2	.	CSVEVQGVGTF	TGCAGCGTTGAAGTCCAGGGAGTAGGTACCTTC
TRBV12-3/TRBV12-4	many	TRBJ2-7	TRBD2	CASSLVAGLAGARQYF	TGTGCCAGCAGTTTAGTCGCGGGACTAGCGGGAGCACGGCAGTACTTC
TRBV4-3	.	TRBJ1-4	.	CASSQDLWGSATNEKLFF	TGCGCCAGCAGCCAAGATCTGTGGGGAAGTGCAACTAATGAAAAACTGTTTTTT
TRBV5-1	many	TRBJ2-2	.	CASAPRTGRNTGELFF	TGCGCCAGCGCGCCGAGAACAGGGAGGAACACCGGGGAGCTGTTTTTT
TRBV7-9	.	TRBJ2-1	TRBD2	CASSRRDYDNEQFF	TGTGCCAGCAGCCGCAGGGACTACGACAATGAGCAGTTCTTC
TRBV11-3	.	TRBJ1-1	TRBD1	CASSLVRGHTEAFF	TGTGCCAGCAGCTTAGTCAGGGGGCACACTGAAGCTTTCTTT
TRBV4-1	few	TRBJ2-1	.	CASSPSGAITSIYNEQFF	TGCGCCAGCAGCCCCTCCGGGGCCATCACCTCCATATACAATGAGCAGTTCTTC
TRBV19	few	TRBJ2-1	TRBD2	CASRFRQGTSGRLNGSEQFF	TGTGCCAGTAGATTCCGACAGGGGACTAGCGGGAGGCTTAACGGCAGTGAGCAGTTCTTC
TRBV18	few	TRBJ2-5	.	CASSPPATTRETQYF	TGTGCCAGCTCACCACCGGCGACTACCAGAGAGACCCAGTACTTC
TRBV28	many	TRBJ1-2	.	CASRDQLGGKGGYTF	TGTGCCAGCAGAGATCAATTAGGGGGGAAAGGTGGCTACACCTTC
TRBV6-5	.	TRBJ2-1	TRBD2	CASSSHGLAEENEQFF	TGTGCCAGCAGTTCCCACGGACTAGCGGAGGAGAATGAGCAGTTCTTC
TRBV12-3/TRBV12-4	many	TRBJ2-1	TRBD2	CASSFGTSGLKQFF	TGTGCCAGCAGTTTCGGGACTAGCGGGCTGAAGCAGTTCTTC
TRBV20-1	many	TRBJ2-7	TRBD2	CSASSGTEVEQYF	TGCAGTGCATCTAGCGGAACAGAGGTCGAGCAGTACTTC
TRBV19	.	TRBJ2-1	.	CASSPRDRYNEQFF	TGTGCCAGTAGTCCTCGCGACAGATACAATGAGCAGTTCTTC
TRBV16	many	TRBJ2-1	.	CASSQESGFWSYNEQFF	TGTGCCAGCAGCCAAGAGAGCGGGTTCTGGTCCTACAATGAGCAGTTCTTC
TRBV18	many	TRBJ2-2	TRBD2	CASSPRRREWAGELFF	TGTGCCAGCTCACCTCGCCGGCGGGAGTGGGCCGGGGAGCTGTTTTTT
TRBV6-1	many	TRBJ2-7	TRBD2	CASSEPWTSGSYEQYF	TGTGCCAGCAGTGAACCTTGGACTAGCGGGTCCTACGAGCAGTACTTC
TRBV29-1	many	TRBJ2-7	.	CSAWGDEQYF	TGCAGCGCCTGGGGAGACGAGCAGTACTTC
TRBV3-1	many	TRBJ1-2	.	CASSQDRTVGYGYTF	TGTGCCAGCAGCCAAGATAGGACAGTAGGCTATGGCTACACCTTC
TRBV5-1	many	TRBJ2-3	.	CASSSRSAGTDTQYF	TGCGCCAGCAGCTCCAGAAGTGCAGGCACAGATACGCAGTATTTT
TRBV29-1	many	TRBJ2-5	TRBD1	CSAVRDRGTQETQYF	TGCAGCGCCGTTCGGGACAGGGGCACCCAAGAGACCCAGTACTTC
TRBV27	few	TRBJ2-3	.	CASSTQEKGDTQYF	TGTGCCAGCAGTACTCAGGAGAAAGGGGATACGCAGTATTTT
TRBV3-1	many	TRBJ2-4	.	CASSQVRENIQYF	TGTGCCAGCAGCCAAGTTCGGGAAAACATTCAGTACTTC
TRBV5-1	many	TRBJ2-7	TRBD2	CASSLTGTSGSYEQYF	TGCGCCAGCAGCTTGACCGGGACTAGCGGATCCTACGAGCAGTACTTC
TRBV5-4	many	TRBJ2-5	TRBD2	CASSPASGRAGETQYF	TGTGCCAGCAGCCCTGCTAGCGGGAGGGCGGGAGAGACCCAGTACTTC
TRBV30	many	TRBJ2-7	TRBD1	CAWSAGTGQYF	TGTGCCTGGAGTGCTGGGACAGGGCAGTACTTC
TRBV11-2	many	TRBJ1-4	.	CASSLEFAGGNGSEKLFF	TGTGCCAGCAGCTTAGAGTTCGCGGGGGGCAACGGGAGTGAAAAACTGTTTTTT
TRBV18	.	TRBJ2-2	.	CASSPRGAANTGELFF	TGTGCCAGCTCACCAAGGGGGGCGGCGAACACCGGGGAGCTGTTTTTT
TRBV20-1	many	TRBJ1-5	.	CSARDGAAGNQPQHF	TGCAGTGCTAGAGATGGGGCCGCGGGCAATCAGCCCCAGCATTTT
TRBV11-2	few	TRBJ2-7	.	CASSRGAADSYEQYF	TGTGCCAGCAGCAGAGGGGCGGCCGATTCCTACGAGCAGTACTTC
TRBV6-5	few	TRBJ1-5	.	CASSYYRTEDQPQHF	TGTGCCAGCAGTTACTATCGGACAGAGGATCAGCCCCAGCATTTT
TRBV7-9	many	TRBJ2-1	.	CASSLEGAYNEQFF	TGTGCCAGCAGCTTAGAGGGAGCCTACAATGAGCAGTTCTTC
TRBV10-1	many	TRBJ2-7	.	CASSTGYTTFTYEQYF	TGCGCCAGCAGTACGGGGTATACAACGTTTACCTACGAGCAGTACTTC
TRBV20-1	many	TRBJ2-2	TRBD2	CSARKRSGRWELFF	TGCAGTGCGAGGAAAAGGAGCGGGAGATGGGAGCTGTTTTTT
TRBV20-1	many	TRBJ2-1	.	CSAREDTYNEQFF	TGCAGTGCTAGAGAAGACACCTACAATGAGCAGTTCTTC
TRBV5-1	.	TRBJ1-1	.	CASSPDSSLNTEAFF	TGCGCCAGCAGCCCGGACAGTTCCTTGAACACTGAAGCTTTCTTT
TRBV6-5	many	TRBJ2-3	.	CASSSGGDHTDTQYF	TGTGCCAGCAGTTCCGGCGGGGACCACACAGATACGCAGTATTTT
TRBV3-1	many	TRBJ2-2	.	CASSQDRSGLYTGELFF	TGTGCCAGCAGCCAAGATCGGAGCGGACTATACACCGGGGAGCTGTTTTTT
TRBV5-1	many	TRBJ2-3	TRBD1	CASSRTGPRDTQYF	TGCGCCAGCAGCCGGACAGGGCCTCGGGATACGCAGTATTTT
TRBV4-2	few	TRBJ2-4	.	CASSQDTGLAHQTKNIQYF	TGTGCCAGCAGCCAAGACACGGGGTTGGCTCATCAGACCAAAAACATTCAGTACTTC
TRBV12-3/TRBV12-4	many	TRBJ2-1	.	CASSFGLPTYNEQFF	TGTGCCAGCAGTTTTGGCCTACCGACCTACAATGAGCAGTTCTTC
TRBV7-8	.	TRBJ2-7	TRBD2	CASSFASGYSYEQYF	TGTGCCAGCAGCTTCGCTAGCGGGTACTCCTACGAGCAGTACTTC
TRBV29-1	many	TRBJ2-2	.	CSVVEGETGELFF	TGCAGCGTTGTCGAGGGTGAGACCGGGGAGCTGTTTTTT
TRBV5-1	many	TRBJ2-7	TRBD1	CASSLTTGSAAEQYF	TGCGCCAGCAGCTTGACGACAGGGTCAGCGGCCGAGCAGTACTTC
TRBV5-1	many	TRBJ2-3	TRBD2	CASSFQRERPDTQYF	TGCGCCAGCAGCTTCCAGCGGGAGCGCCCAGATACGCAGTATTTT